This is a list of T cell receptor beta chains from one sample in a study of blood T cell repertoires in COVID-19. Clones were read by immunoSEQ multiplex PCR, and TCRdb kept only the in-frame ones, dropping some. The data contain around 620,000 clones, over 80% of them seen just once; the ten biggest clones take up roughly 0.25%. Input material: peripheral blood. Receptor source: a woman aged 18-29 years with acute or convalescent COVID-19. The CDR3 runs from the conserved cysteine through the conserved F or W. Fields, in order: J gene, V gene, clone size, D gene, CDR3 protein, CDR3 DNA. The D gene is left open where the match is weak. Not all rows give a size; the values are once, few, many and, for expanded clones, a class.

J gene: TRBJ2-7
V gene: TRBV5-6
clone size: NA
D gene: NA
CDR3 protein: CASSNLTWTLSYEQYF
CDR3 DNA: TGTGCCAGCAGCAACTTAACTTGGACTTTATCCTACGAGCAGTACTTC

J gene: TRBJ1-1
V gene: TRBV6-5
clone size: NA
D gene: TRBD1
CDR3 protein: CASSYDRGKTEAFF
CDR3 DNA: TGTGCCAGCAGTTATGACAGGGGGAAGACTGAAGCTTTCTTT

J gene: TRBJ1-1
V gene: TRBV12-3/TRBV12-4
clone size: NA
D gene: TRBD1
CDR3 protein: CASRLGQGTEAFF
CDR3 DNA: TGTGCCAGCAGACTGGGACAGGGCACTGAAGCTTTCTTT

J gene: TRBJ1-5
V gene: TRBV6-2/TRBV6-3
clone size: NA
D gene: NA
CDR3 protein: CASSYSIGVRDQNQPQHF
CDR3 DNA: TGTGCCAGCAGTTACTCGATCGGGGTAAGGGATCAGAATCAGCCCCAGCATTTT

J gene: TRBJ1-1
V gene: TRBV4-3
clone size: few
D gene: NA
CDR3 protein: CASSQDHKIVNTEAFF
CDR3 DNA: TGCGCCAGCAGCCAAGATCATAAGATAGTGAACACTGAAGCTTTCTTT

J gene: TRBJ1-2
V gene: TRBV15
clone size: NA
D gene: TRBD1
CDR3 protein: CATSGTGGNYGYTF
CDR3 DNA: TGTGCCACCTCGGGAACAGGGGGTAACTATGGCTACACCTTC

J gene: TRBJ1-1
V gene: TRBV7-8
clone size: NA
D gene: NA
CDR3 protein: CASSLASVTEAFF
CDR3 DNA: TGTGCCAGCAGCTTAGCGTCCGTAACTGAAGCTTTCTTT

J gene: TRBJ2-7
V gene: TRBV7-3
clone size: NA
D gene: NA
CDR3 protein: CASSPRAGAGYEQYF
CDR3 DNA: TGTGCCAGCAGCCCCCGAGCAGGGGCCGGCTACGAGCAGTACTTC

J gene: TRBJ1-4
V gene: TRBV7-8
clone size: NA
D gene: NA
CDR3 protein: CASSLSRVLGEKLFF
CDR3 DNA: TGTGCCAGCAGCTTAAGCAGGGTATTAGGAGAAAAACTGTTTTTT

J gene: TRBJ2-5
V gene: TRBV2
clone size: NA
D gene: TRBD2
CDR3 protein: CATQGGTETQYF
CDR3 DNA: TGTGCCACCCAGGGAGGGACGGAGACCCAGTACTTC

J gene: TRBJ2-7
V gene: TRBV11-2
clone size: NA
D gene: NA
CDR3 protein: CASSSRQHEQYF
CDR3 DNA: TGTGCCAGCAGCTCCCGACAACACGAGCAGTACTTC

J gene: TRBJ1-3
V gene: TRBV7-2
clone size: NA
D gene: NA
CDR3 protein: CASSPDRSSGNTIYF
CDR3 DNA: TGTGCCAGCAGCCCCGACAGGAGCTCTGGAAACACCATATATTTT

J gene: TRBJ1-5
V gene: TRBV19
clone size: NA
D gene: NA
CDR3 protein: CASNILASNQPQHF
CDR3 DNA: TGTGCCAGTAACATACTAGCTAGCAATCAGCCCCAGCATTTT

J gene: TRBJ2-7
V gene: TRBV4-1
clone size: NA
D gene: TRBD1
CDR3 protein: CASSQVGTGGTYEQYF
CDR3 DNA: TGCGCCAGCAGCCAAGTCGGGACAGGGGGAACCTACGAGCAGTACTTC

J gene: TRBJ2-3
V gene: TRBV2
clone size: NA
D gene: TRBD2
CDR3 protein: CASRGGLSTDTQYF
CDR3 DNA: TGTGCCAGCAGGGGGGGACTAAGCACAGATACGCAGTATTTT

J gene: TRBJ2-5
V gene: TRBV27
clone size: NA
D gene: NA
CDR3 protein: CASSKRPRLVKETQYF
CDR3 DNA: TGTGCCAGCAGTAAACGCCCACGACTAGTCAAAGAGACCCAGTACTTC

J gene: TRBJ1-4
V gene: TRBV15
clone size: once
D gene: TRBD1
CDR3 protein: CATSRDRGRGRGEKLFF
CDR3 DNA: TGTGCCACCAGCAGAGATCGGGGCAGGGGGCGAGGGGAAAAACTGTTTTTT

J gene: TRBJ1-3
V gene: TRBV4-1
clone size: few
D gene: NA
CDR3 protein: CASSQGGAGSGNTIYF
CDR3 DNA: TGCGCCAGCAGCCAAGGTGGGGCGGGATCTGGAAACACCATATATTTT

J gene: TRBJ2-3
V gene: TRBV5-6
clone size: NA
D gene: TRBD2
CDR3 protein: CASSSGLADPKATDTQYF
CDR3 DNA: TGTGCCAGCAGCTCGGGACTAGCGGACCCAAAGGCCACAGATACGCAGTATTTT

J gene: TRBJ2-1
V gene: TRBV18
clone size: NA
D gene: NA
CDR3 protein: CASSPLTTVGLSYNEQFF
CDR3 DNA: TGTGCCAGCTCACCACTTACCACAGTGGGGCTCTCCTACAATGAGCAGTTCTTC

J gene: TRBJ1-5
V gene: TRBV7-9
clone size: once
D gene: TRBD1
CDR3 protein: CASSLGQGYGQPQHF
CDR3 DNA: TGTGCCAGCAGCTTAGGACAGGGATACGGTCAGCCCCAGCATTTT

J gene: TRBJ2-2
V gene: TRBV29-1
clone size: NA
D gene: TRBD1
CDR3 protein: CSVEPGTEGTGELFF
CDR3 DNA: TGCAGCGTTGAACCCGGGACAGAGGGGACCGGGGAGCTGTTTTTT

J gene: TRBJ1-5
V gene: TRBV28
clone size: NA
D gene: TRBD1
CDR3 protein: CASSFGTGGIQPQHF
CDR3 DNA: TGTGCCAGCAGTTTCGGGACAGGGGGCATTCAGCCCCAGCATTTT

J gene: TRBJ1-6
V gene: TRBV6-5
clone size: NA
D gene: NA
CDR3 protein: CASSSGGADSPLHF
CDR3 DNA: TGTGCCAGCAGTTCGGGGGGCGCGGATTCACCCCTCCACTTT

J gene: TRBJ2-1
V gene: TRBV4-1
clone size: NA
D gene: TRBD2
CDR3 protein: CASSQLAGGPLGSEQFF
CDR3 DNA: TGCGCCAGCAGCCAACTAGCGGGGGGGCCCTTGGGGAGTGAGCAGTTCTTC

J gene: TRBJ1-5
V gene: TRBV24-1
clone size: few
D gene: NA
CDR3 protein: CATSDREYYQPQHF
CDR3 DNA: TGTGCCACCAGTGACAGGGAATACTATCAGCCCCAGCATTTT

J gene: TRBJ1-4
V gene: TRBV7-9
clone size: NA
D gene: TRBD1
CDR3 protein: CASSLQTGDNEKLFF
CDR3 DNA: TGTGCCAGCAGCTTACAGACAGGGGATAATGAAAAACTGTTTTTT

J gene: TRBJ2-2
V gene: TRBV25-1
clone size: NA
D gene: NA
CDR3 protein: CASSITPGELFF
CDR3 DNA: TGTGCCAGCAGTATAACTCCCGGGGAGCTGTTTTTT